The sample holds a few counts of the clone carrying this TCR beta chain. Germline CDR1 reads ENHRY; CDR2 reads SYGVKD. J lost 9 bases, V lost 0 bases, and 4 bases had no gene match. The CDR3 length is 13 residues. Using its own MiXCR run on the reads, TCRdb lists one record per CDR3 protein. The sample holds 450,000 to 650,000 distinct CDR3 sequences, less than 30% seen once. The sample comes from a study of T cell repertoires in cytomegalovirus infection. About the research overall: Public TCR beta signature analysis indicated the presence of both CMV infection and matching HLA type.

This TCR came from a human donor in good health (CMV status not recorded). Some clones in this sample may be carry-over from other donors' samples. The sample taken for sequencing was PBMCs. The J gene is TRBJ1-2, the V gene TRBV10-3; 7 positions agree with TRBD1. The CDR3 nucleotides read TGTGCCATCAGTGAGTCGGGACAGTCGCGCTACACCTTC. This gives the protein CAISESGQSRYTF.